These 31 T cell receptor beta chains came from one sample sequenced in a study of T cells in Graves' hyperthyroidism and ophthalmopathy. Amplified TCR beta CDR3 regions derived from RNA transcripts. The TCR CDR3 was amplified in a first-round RT-PCR using the HTBI primer set. Each CDR3 protein is one row after TCRdb ran MiXCR on the multiplex PCR reads. The sample includes a few hundred thousand distinct CDR3 sequences, around 16% of them seen just once. Sample: blood. The receptors come from a woman aged 25 to 45 with Graves' hyperthyroidism.

This clonotype was seen a few times. Just one base apart from a much larger clone, this may be a read error. The chain recombines TRBV7-8 with TRBJ2-1, with 11 bases lining up with TRBD1. Germline V gene data show CDR1 as SGHVS and CDR2 as FQNEAQ. This CDR3 is built from 16 residues. CDR3 coding DNA: TGTGTCAGCAGCCCCACCGGGACAGGGGGGTGGAATGAGCAGTTCTTC. It translates to CVSSPTGTGGWNEQFF.

The V gene is TRBV20-1, the J gene TRBJ2-3, with D unclear. Trimming left V 5 bases short and J 2 bases short, with 8 bases between. Germline V CDR1 and CDR2: DFQATT, SNEGSKA (reference sequence). This CDR3 has 12 amino acids. Here the CDR3 DNA reads TGCAGTGCTCTCCAGAACACAGATACGCAGTATTTT. Its protein product is CSALQNTDTQYF.

The rearrangement uses TRBV9 and TRBJ2-5; TRBD2 matches 8 bases. Germline values: CDR1 SGDLS, CDR2 YYNGEE. CDR3 length: 16 amino acids. V shed 1 base and J 4 bases; nucleotides not matched to a gene: 9. CDR3 protein: CASSVSHPAGVETQYF. In DNA form, the CDR3 reads TGTGCCAGCAGCGTATCCCATCCAGCGGGAGTAGAGACCCAGTACTTC.

The chain joins TRBV10-3 to TRBJ2-5; D possibly corresponds to TRBD1 (6 bases). Deletions cut 5 bases from V and 0 bases from J, with 16 bases between. Looked up from germline, CDR1 is ENHRY and CDR2 is SYGVKD. This CDR3 has 16 residues. The DNA of the CDR3 is TGTGCCATCAGTCCTAAGAGGACAGACTACCAAGAGACCCAGTACTTC. Translated, it gives CAISPKRTDYQETQYF.

This chain joins TRBV9 and TRBJ2-7, with a weak D call TRBD2 (6 bases). Germline CDR1 reads SGDLS; CDR2 reads YYNGEE. V was shortened by 0 bases and J by 7 bases, with 14 bases between the two germline ends. CDR3 length equals 14 residues. The CDR3 spells CASSVAREAGEQYF. In DNA, the CDR3 is TGTGCCAGCAGCGTAGCTAGGGAGGCGGGGGAGCAGTACTTC.

This clonotype was found many times. V gene TRBV20-1 combines with J gene TRBJ2-7; D remains unclear. CDR1 and CDR2 from the germline V gene are DFQATT and SNEGSKA (reference sequence). The V end lost 2 bases, the J end lost 2 bases, and 7 bases lay between the germline ends. This CDR3 contains 12 residues. The CDR3 here is CSARNGPYEQYF. The DNA for the CDR3 is TGCAGTGCTAGAAACGGGCCCTACGAGCAGTACTTC.

The table lists this clonotype with a few counts. This chain links TRBV12-3 or TRBV12-4 with TRBJ2-5; possible D gene TRBD2, 7 bases. The length of the CDR3 is 12 residues. Trimming stripped 10 bases from V and 9 bases from J, with 18 bases between. For the CDR3, the DNA is TGTGCCAAGAAATGGGGGGAGGGGGCCCAGTACTTC. This sequence encodes CAKKWGEGAQYF.

This clonotype has ten or more counts. V gene TRBV12-3 or TRBV12-4 combines with J gene TRBJ1-2; the D gene is possibly TRBD1 (5 bases). V was shortened by 1 base and J by 4 bases, with 10 bases between the two germline ends. There are 14 residues in the CDR3. This CDR3 is CASSLGREGYGYTF. CDR3 coding DNA: TGTGCCAGCAGTTTAGGCAGGGAGGGCTATGGCTACACCTTC.

The chain employs TRBV29-1 and TRBJ1-5, with TRBD1 identical over 7 bases. The CDR3 runs 14 residues. Trimming removed 6 bases from V and 4 bases from J; junction bases left unmatched: 9. Per germline, CDR1 SQVTM and CDR2 ANQGSEA. For the CDR3, the DNA is TGCAGCGTCCGACAGGGAGGGGTTAATCAGCCCCAGCATTTT. Translation gives CSVRQGGVNQPQHF.

This clonotype was seen at least ten times. The rearrangement joins TRBV7-2 to TRBJ2-1, with D possibly being TRBD1 or TRBD2 (5 bases each). The CDR3 is made up of 16 amino acids. Trimming left V 5 bases short and J 4 bases short, with 18 bases between. Germline CDR1 is SGHTA and CDR2 is FQGNSA. CDR3 sequence reads: CASSGRGGTDYNEQFF. The CDR3 DNA sequence: TGTGCCAGCAGCGGCCGAGGTGGGACCGATTACAATGAGCAGTTCTTC.

Only one count was recorded for this clonotype. This chain joins TRBV29-1 and TRBJ2-7; the match to TRBD2 covers 8 bases. The CDR3 contains 13 residues. From germline, CDR1 is SQVTM and CDR2 ANQGSEA. The trim removed 5 bases at V and 3 bases at J, leaving 6 bases unmatched. CDR3 protein: CSVKAGAYYEQYF. The CDR3 coding sequence is TGCAGCGTTAAAGCGGGGGCATACTACGAGCAGTACTTC.

This chain links TRBV7-2 with TRBJ2-3; weak D call: TRBD2 (6 bases). CDR1 and CDR2 from the germline V gene are SGHTA and FQGNSA. CDR3 length: 16 residues. The V gene lost 5 bases and the J gene lost 0 bases, with 15 bases spanning the gap. Here the CDR3 DNA reads TGTGCCAGCAGCCTAGTAGGTGGGAGGAGCACAGATACGCAGTATTTT. Residues: CASSLVGGRSTDTQYF.

The gene calls are TRBV28 and TRBJ2-1, with D perhaps matching TRBD2 (5 bases). The CDR3 is made up of 13 amino acids. V lost 3 bases and J lost 6, with 9 bases in between. Germline V gene lookup returns CDR1 MDHEN and CDR2 SYDVKM. The CDR3 protein is CASSFRRANEQFF. CDR3 DNA: TGTGCCAGCAGTTTTAGGCGGGCCAATGAGCAGTTCTTC.

This clonotype was picked up many times. V and J are TRBV6-2 or TRBV6-3 and TRBJ2-1, with 10 positions matching TRBD2. The CDR3 contains 15 residues. V shed 7 bases, J shed 4 bases, and the junction held 7 bases outside the gene matches. Germline V CDR1 and CDR2: MNHEY, SVGEGT. The chain's CDR3 is CASIGLAEVYNEQFF. CDR3 DNA sequence: TGTGCCAGCATTGGACTAGCGGAAGTTTACAATGAGCAGTTCTTC.

This clonotype was observed a few times. The genes are TRBV18 and TRBJ2-3, with TRBD1 matching 8 bases. The J segment lost 2 bases and the V segment lost 3 bases, leaving 7 bases of the junction unmatched. The CDR3 is 16 residues long. Germline CDR1 KGHSH, CDR2 LQKENI. The CDR3 sequence: CASSPVPQGVTDTQYF. In nucleotides, the CDR3 is TGTGCCAGCTCACCCGTCCCACAGGGGGTCACAGATACGCAGTATTTT.

This sequence joins TRBV24-1 and TRBJ1-5; TRBD1 matches 8 bases. V lost 4 bases, J lost 1 base, and 5 bases stayed unmatched. Per germline, CDR1 KGHDR and CDR2 SFDVKD. The CDR3 runs 16 residues. This CDR3 reads CATSEWDRWSNQPQHF. The CDR3 region has the DNA TGTGCCACCAGTGAGTGGGACAGGTGGAGCAATCAGCCCCAGCATTTT.

The genes are TRBV3-1 and TRBJ2-7; 10 positions agree with TRBD2. Germline V gene lookup returns CDR1 LGHDT and CDR2 YNNKEL (reference sequence). Trimming took 4 bases from V and 0 from J; bases not matched to a gene: 6. The CDR3 contains 16 residues. The DNA of the CDR3 is TGTGCCAGCAGCCGGGGACTAGCGACCGCCTCCTACGAGCAGTACTTC. Its protein is CASSRGLATASYEQYF.

This clonotype appeared many times. This chain joins TRBV6-2 or TRBV6-3 and TRBJ2-7; 11 nucleotides agree with TRBD2. V lost 0 bases to trimming and J lost 2 bases; unmatched junction nucleotides: 3. CDR1 and CDR2 (germline): MNHEY, SVGEGT. The CDR3 length is 16 residues. The CDR3, as DNA: TGTGCCAGCAGTTACTCCAATAGCGGGAGGGCCTACGAGCAGTACTTC. Translating gives CASSYSNSGRAYEQYF.

There are many counts of this clonotype. The chain has TRBV7-9 and TRBJ1-2; D unclear. CDR3 size: 14 residues. Looked up from germline, CDR1 is SEHNR and CDR2 is FQNEAQ (reference sequence). Trimming removed 4 bases from V and 4 bases from J, with 13 bases in between. For the CDR3, the DNA is TGTGCCAGCAGCTCCCAGGCAGCGGGCTATGGCTACACCTTC. Protein sequence: CASSSQAAGYGYTF.

This clonotype was found many times. The V call is TRBV7-2, the J call TRBJ2-7; D gene unclear. Germline V gives CDR1 SGHTA, CDR2 FQGNSA. The V gene lost 3 bases and the J gene lost 0 bases, with 9 bases spanning the gap. The CDR3 is 14 residues long. For the CDR3, the DNA is TGTGCCAGCAGCTTGGGCAGTATCTCCTACGAGCAGTACTTC. Residues: CASSLGSISYEQYF.

This chain links TRBV27 with TRBJ2-7; no reliable D call. With 2 bases removed from V and 6 bases from J, the gap between germline ends came to 2 bases. Germline-derived CDR1 and CDR2 are MNHEY and SMNVEV (reference sequence). The CDR3 spans 10 residues. The CDR3 DNA is TGTGCCAGCAGTTTAAGCGAGCAGTACTTC. It specifies CASSLSEQYF.

This clonotype was counted ten times or more. This chain links TRBV7-2 with TRBJ2-1; TRBD1 aligns across 8 bases. V trimming: 4 bases; J trimming: 5 bases; junction bases outside the gene matches: 1. The germline CDR1 and CDR2 sequences are SGHTA and FQGNSA. This CDR3 is built from 13 residues. CDR3 sequence reads: CASSWTGNNEQFF. DNA for the CDR3: TGTGCCAGCAGCTGGACAGGGAACAATGAGCAGTTCTTC.

As for this clonotype: This may arise from a read error, as a much more abundant clone is one base away. Given the absence of the conserved phenylalanine or tryptophan at the CDR3 end, a read error is likely. The chain has TRBV4-2 and TRBJ2-7; D not certain. Trimming took off 0 bases at V and 2 bases at J, with 11 bases between the two ends. In germline, CDR1 is LGHNA, CDR2 YNFKEQ. The CDR3 loop spans 15 amino acids. The CDR3 protein is CASSQDIQTTYEQYS. The CDR3 nucleotides are TGTGCCAGCAGCCAAGATATACAGACCACCTACGAGCAGTACTCC.

This clonotype was picked up many times. The J gene is TRBJ2-3, the V gene TRBV20-1, with 8 bases lining up with TRBD1. Per germline, CDR1 DFQATT and CDR2 SNEGSKA (reference sequence). CDR3 length equals 12 residues. CDR3 coding DNA: TGCAGCGGGACAGGCAACACAGATACGCAGTATTTT. Amino acids: CSGTGNTDTQYF.

In its sample, this clonotype was seen a few times. The gene calls are TRBV20-1 and TRBJ1-2; maybe TRBD1 (6 bases). The CDR3 contains 14 residues. CDR1 and CDR2 (germline): DFQATT, SNEGSKA (reference sequence). V was trimmed by 3 bases and J by 1 base, leaving 12 bases between them. CDR3 DNA sequence: TGCAGTGCTAGGGGGGGACACGATAACTATGGCTACACCTTC. Amino acids: CSARGGHDNYGYTF.

As concerns this clonotype: Its ends do not fully match the called genes, so a read error is possible. This chain's CDR3 is CASSLTNMNTEASF. CDR3 DNA sequence: TGTGCCAGCAGTCTGACCAACATGAACACTGAAGCTTCCTTT. The J gene is TRBJ1-1, the V gene TRBV6-1; D gene ambiguous. The CDR3 is made up of 14 amino acids. In germline, CDR1 is MNHNS, CDR2 SASEGT.

This clonotype occurred many times. This chain links TRBV28 with TRBJ2-7, with D uncertain. The CDR3 length is 12 residues. Germline values: CDR1 MDHEN, CDR2 SYDVKM. V was clipped by 8 bases and J by 2 bases, with 10 bases between them. The CDR3 nucleotides are TGTGCCAGCGGCAGCTATACCTACGAGCAGTACTTC. Amino acid sequence: CASGSYTYEQYF.

This clonotype was counted between two and nine times. The V call is TRBV25-1, the J call TRBJ2-3, with D maybe TRBD2 (7 bases). There are 14 residues in the CDR3. Deletions cut 6 bases from V and 1 base from J, with 11 bases between. Germline V gene data show CDR1 as MGHDK and CDR2 as SYGVNS. CDR3 nucleotide sequence: TGTGCCAGCAGGCGGGGGCAGGGCACAGATACGCAGTATTTT. Translated, it gives CASRRGQGTDTQYF.

This clonotype occurred many times. J is TRBJ2-1 and V is TRBV20-1, with D tentatively TRBD2 (6 bases). The CDR3 is made up of 15 amino acids. Trimming left V 5 bases short and J 0 bases short, with 14 bases between. Germline loops: CDR1 DFQATT, CDR2 SNEGSKA (reference sequence). CDR3: CSAPGLASSYNEQFF. For the CDR3, the DNA is TGCAGTGCTCCCGGGCTAGCGAGCTCCTACAATGAGCAGTTCTTC.

This clonotype was counted at least ten times. CDR3 DNA sequence: TGTGCCTGGAGACAGGTTTCGAACACTGAAGCTTTCTTT. Its translation is CAWRQVSNTEAFF. The chain uses TRBV30 and TRBJ1-1, with D perhaps matching TRBD1 (5 bases). Trimming took 3 bases from V and 1 from J, leaving 9 bases between them. The CDR3 contains 13 residues. CDR1 and CDR2 from the germline V gene are GTSNPN and SVGIG (reference sequence).

The rearrangement uses TRBV29-1 and TRBJ2-1, with D possibly matching TRBD1 (5 bases). Germline CDR1 reads SQVTM; CDR2 reads ANQGSEA. The CDR3 is 13 residues long. Deletions cut 0 bases from V and 6 bases from J, with 9 bases between. CDR3 sequence reads: CSVEESRGNEQFF. The CDR3 region has the DNA TGCAGCGTTGAAGAGTCTAGGGGCAATGAGCAGTTCTTC.